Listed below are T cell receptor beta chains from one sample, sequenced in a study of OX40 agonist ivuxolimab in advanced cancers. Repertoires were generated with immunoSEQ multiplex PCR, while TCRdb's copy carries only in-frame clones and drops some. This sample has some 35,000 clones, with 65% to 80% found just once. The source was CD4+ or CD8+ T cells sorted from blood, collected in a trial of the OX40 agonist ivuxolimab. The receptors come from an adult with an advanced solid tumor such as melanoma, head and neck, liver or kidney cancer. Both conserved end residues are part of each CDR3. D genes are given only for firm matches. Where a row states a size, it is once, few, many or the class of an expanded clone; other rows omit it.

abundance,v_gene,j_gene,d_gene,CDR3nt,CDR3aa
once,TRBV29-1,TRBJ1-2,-,TGCAGCGTTATGGTGGCCCCAGGCGGAGGCTACACCTTC,CSVMVAPGGGYTF
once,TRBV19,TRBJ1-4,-,TGTGCCAGTAGTACCCGACACCTCTCTGGGGAAAAACTGTTTTTT,CASSTRHLSGEKLFF
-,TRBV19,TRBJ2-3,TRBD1,TGTGCCAGTAGTATTGTGGGACAGGGGGCAAATACGCAGTATTTT,CASSIVGQGANTQYF
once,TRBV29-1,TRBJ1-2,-,TGCAGCGTTGATAGGGACGGTATGAGTTATGGCTACACCTTC,CSVDRDGMSYGYTF
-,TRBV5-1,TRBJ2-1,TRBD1,TGCGCCAGCAGCTGGACGACAGGGTACAATGAGCAGTTCTTC,CASSWTTGYNEQFF
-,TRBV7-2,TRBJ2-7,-,TGTGCCAGCAGCTTAGCGCTACGGGACTACGAGCAGTACTTC,CASSLALRDYEQYF
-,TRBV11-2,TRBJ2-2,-,TGTGCCAGCACCCTGGACAGGAACACCGGGGAGCTGTTTTTT,CASTLDRNTGELFF
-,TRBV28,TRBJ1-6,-,TGTGCCAGCAGTTTCCCAGACCTTTTCTCACCCCTCCACTTT,CASSFPDLFSPLHF
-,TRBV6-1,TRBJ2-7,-,TGTGCCAGCAATGGGGGCTCCTACGAGCAGTACTTC,CASNGGSYEQYF
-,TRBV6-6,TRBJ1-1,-,TGTGCCAGCAGTAAGCAGGGCATGAACACTGAAGCTTTCTTT,CASSKQGMNTEAFF
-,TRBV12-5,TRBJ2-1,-,TGTGCTAGTGGTTTGGTCGCCAATGAGCAGTTCTTC,CASGLVANEQFF
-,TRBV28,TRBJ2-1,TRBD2,TGTGCCAGCAGTTTACGGGCCCTAAGTCTAGCGGGAGGGCGAGATGAGCAGTTCTTC,CASSLRALSLAGGRDEQFF
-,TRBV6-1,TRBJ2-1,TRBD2,TGTGCCAGCAGTGAAAGGTCGGCTAGCGGGAGAGGCTACAATGAGCAGTTCTTC,CASSERSASGRGYNEQFF
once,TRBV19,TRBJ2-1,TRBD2,TGTGCCAGTAGCCTCCTAGGACTAGCGGGGGACAATGAGCAGTTCTTC,CASSLLGLAGDNEQFF
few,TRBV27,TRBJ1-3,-,TGTGCCAGCAGTGCGGATCTTGGAAACACCATATATTTT,CASSADLGNTIYF
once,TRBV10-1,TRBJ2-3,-,TGCGCCAGCAGTGAGTCGAGCGTACGAACAGATACGCAGTATTTT,CASSESSVRTDTQYF
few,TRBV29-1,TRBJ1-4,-,TGCAGCGTTGTGGGGGGTGTAAGGGAAAAACTGTTTTTT,CSVVGGVREKLFF
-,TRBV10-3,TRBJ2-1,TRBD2,TGTGCCATCAGCCCGGGACTAGCGGATAACAATGAGCAGTTCTTC,CAISPGLADNNEQFF